A single sample gave rise to the 9 T cell receptor beta chains below, sequenced in a study of OX40 agonist ivuxolimab in advanced cancers. Sequencing used immunoSEQ multiplex PCR; TCRdb keeps in-frame clones, though not all of them. The sample includes 30,000 to 40,000 clones, over 80% of them seen just once. The material sequenced was CD4+ or CD8+ T cells sorted from blood, taken in a trial of the OX40 agonist ivuxolimab. These receptors originate from an adult with an advanced solid tumor such as melanoma, head and neck, liver or kidney cancer.

This clone has just one count. The CDR3 DNA reads TGTGCCAGCACCACCCGGGAGGTATTAGCCAAAAACATTCAGTACTTC. Translated: CASTTREVLAKNIQYF. The chain is built from TRBV28 and TRBJ2-4; 7 bases line up with TRBD2. CDR3 length: 16 amino acids. CDR1 and CDR2 from the germline V gene are MDHEN and SYDVKM. The ends lost 7 bases at V and 0 bases at J; junction bases unmatched: 9.

The rearrangement uses TRBV27 and TRBJ2-1, with TRBD2 matching over 12 bases. CDR3 length equals 15 residues. The junction had 1 base not matched to a gene; V was cut back by 5 bases and J by 2 bases. Germline V gene lookup returns CDR1 MNHEY and CDR2 SMNVEV (reference sequence). DNA of the CDR3: TGTGCCAGCAGTCGACTAGCGGGAGCCTACAATGAGCAGTTCTTC. Protein sequence: CASSRLAGAYNEQFF.

This clone was observed a single time. The chain employs TRBV6-5 and TRBJ1-2; D unclear. Germline V CDR1 and CDR2: MNHEY, SVGAGI. The CDR3 spans 14 residues. The germline V and J ends were trimmed by 7 bases and 2 bases, with 14 bases remaining between them. For the CDR3, the DNA is TGTGCCAGCACCCAGGCTTACACAAACTATGGCTACACCTTC. Translation: CASTQAYTNYGYTF.

V is TRBV6-5 and J is TRBJ2-1; 13 nucleotides align to TRBD2. Trimming took 5 bases from V and 9 from J; bases not matched to a gene: 4. The CDR3 is made up of 14 amino acids. Germline V gives CDR1 MNHEY, CDR2 SVGAGI. CDR3 amino acids: CASSGLAGVFEQFF. In DNA, the CDR3 is TGTGCCAGCAGTGGACTAGCGGGAGTTTTTGAGCAGTTCTTC.

The V and J genes are TRBV2 and TRBJ1-3; TRBD1 agrees at 9 bases. Germline V lookup: CDR1 SNHLY, CDR2 FYNNEI. J lost 4 bases, V lost 0 bases, and 16 bases had no gene match. This CDR3 is built from 20 residues. CDR3 sequence: CASSEAWEQGASLAGNTIYF. The DNA of the CDR3 is TGTGCCAGCAGTGAAGCGTGGGAACAGGGGGCGTCCCTCGCGGGAAACACCATATATTTT.

V is TRBV9 and J is TRBJ2-7, with TRBD2 matching over 8 bases. CDR3 size: 14 residues. V lost 1 base and J lost 5; bases outside the gene matches: 5. From germline, CDR1 is SGDLS and CDR2 YYNGEE. DNA for the CDR3: TGTGCCAGCAGCGTATTCGGGAGGGCCGACGAGCAGTACTTC. Protein product: CASSVFGRADEQYF.

The V call is TRBV4-3, the J call TRBJ2-7; TRBD2 agrees at 7 bases. With V trimmed by 1 base and J by 7 bases, 4 bases remained unmatched. This CDR3 spans 13 amino acids. CDR1 is LGHNA, CDR2 YSLEER, per germline. The CDR3 reads CASSQGLAWEQYF. The CDR3 DNA is TGCGCCAGCAGCCAAGGACTAGCCTGGGAGCAGTACTTC.

The chain combines TRBV6-5 with TRBJ2-7; 10 bases fit TRBD1. The CDR3 length is 14 residues. The germline V gene has CDR1 MNHEY and CDR2 SVGAGI. V dropped 6 bases and J dropped 4; count of bases not matched to a gene: 6. Here the CDR3 reads CASRMGQGNYEQYF. As DNA, the CDR3 is TGTGCCAGCAGGATGGGACAGGGGAATTACGAGCAGTACTTC.

The V gene is TRBV30, the J gene TRBJ2-5; possibly TRBD2 for D (5 bases). Germline V gene lookup returns CDR1 GTSNPN and CDR2 SVGIG (reference sequence). The CDR3 has 18 amino acids. Trimming took 2 bases from V and 1 from J, leaving 23 bases between them. The CDR3 nucleotides are TGTGCCTGGAGTACCCCCTTCCCGACTCGGGGTGGCCAAGAGACCCAGTACTTC. Its protein product is CAWSTPFPTRGGQETQYF. The full variable domain, with the rest looked up from reference TRBV30 and TRBJ2-5, is SQTIHQWPATLVQPVGSPLSLECTVEGTSNPNLYWYRQAAGRGLQLLFYSVGIGQISSEVPQNLSASRPQDRQFILSSKKLLLSDSGFYLCAWSTPFPTRGGQETQYFGPGTRLLVL.